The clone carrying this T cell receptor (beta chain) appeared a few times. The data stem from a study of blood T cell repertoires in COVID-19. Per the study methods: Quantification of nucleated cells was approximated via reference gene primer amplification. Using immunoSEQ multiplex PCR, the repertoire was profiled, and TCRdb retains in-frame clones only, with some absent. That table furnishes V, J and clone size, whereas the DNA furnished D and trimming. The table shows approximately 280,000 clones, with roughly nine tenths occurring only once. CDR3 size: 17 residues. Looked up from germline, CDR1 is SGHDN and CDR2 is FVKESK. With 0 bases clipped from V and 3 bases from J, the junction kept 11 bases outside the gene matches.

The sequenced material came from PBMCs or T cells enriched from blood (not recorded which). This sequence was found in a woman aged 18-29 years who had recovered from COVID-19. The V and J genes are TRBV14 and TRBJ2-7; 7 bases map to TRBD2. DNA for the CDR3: TGTGCCAGCAGCCAAGATACCGGCGGACTAGTAATCTACGAGCAGTACTTC. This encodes CASSQDTGGLVIYEQYF. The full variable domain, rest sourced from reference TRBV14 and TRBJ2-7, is EAGVTQFPSHSVIEKGQTVTLRCDPISGHDNLYWYRRVMGKEIKFLLHFVKESKQDESGMPNNRFLAERTGGTYSTLKVQPAELEDSGVYFCASSQDTGGLVIYEQYFGPGTRLTVT.